This T cell receptor (beta chain) was recovered during a study of T-cell reconstitution after alpha-beta-depleted transplantation in children. It was with unique molecular identifiers that the TCRbeta library was prepared. TCRdb processed the PCR reads anew with MiXCR; each CDR3 protein has one entry. Altogether some 280,000 distinct CDR3 sequences are present, around 9.6% being singletons, with the ten largest covering over 9.5%. In germline, CDR1 is MNHNS, CDR2 SASEGT. Trimming took 4 bases from V and 9 from J; bases not matched to a gene: 11. The CDR3 runs 16 residues. The chain employs TRBV6-1 and TRBJ2-4, with TRBD1 identical over 11 bases. This specimen was PBMCs from the stem cell graft donor, taken from the stem cell graft. The sequence was collected from a human donor who donated a stem cell graft to a child with SCID. CDR3 amino acids: CASSVKGQGGVSIQYF. As DNA, the CDR3 is TGTGCCAGCAGTGTAAAGGGACAGGGGGGAGTAAGCATTCAGTACTTC.